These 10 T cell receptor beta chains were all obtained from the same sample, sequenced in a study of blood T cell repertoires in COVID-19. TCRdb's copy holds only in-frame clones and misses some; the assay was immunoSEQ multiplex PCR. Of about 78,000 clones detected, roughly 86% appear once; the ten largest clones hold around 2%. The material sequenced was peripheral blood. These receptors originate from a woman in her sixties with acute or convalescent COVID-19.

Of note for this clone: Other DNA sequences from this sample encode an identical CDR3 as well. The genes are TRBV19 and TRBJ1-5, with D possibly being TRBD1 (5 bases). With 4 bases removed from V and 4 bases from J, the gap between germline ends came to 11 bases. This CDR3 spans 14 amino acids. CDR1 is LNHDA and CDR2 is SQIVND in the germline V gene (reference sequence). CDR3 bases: TGTGCCAGTAGTAGGGGGGGTGGAAATCAGCCCCAGCATTTT. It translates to CASSRGGGNQPQHF.

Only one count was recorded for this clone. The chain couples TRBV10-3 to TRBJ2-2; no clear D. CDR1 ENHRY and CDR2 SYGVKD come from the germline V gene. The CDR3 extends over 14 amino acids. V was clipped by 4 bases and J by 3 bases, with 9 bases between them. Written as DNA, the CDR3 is TGTGCCATCAGTGCCAGGATCGACACCGGGGAGCTGTTTTTT. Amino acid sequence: CAISARIDTGELFF.

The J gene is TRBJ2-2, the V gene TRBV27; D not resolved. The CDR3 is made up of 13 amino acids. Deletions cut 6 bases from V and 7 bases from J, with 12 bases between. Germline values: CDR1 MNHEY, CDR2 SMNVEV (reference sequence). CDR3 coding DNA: TGTGCCAGCAGCAGTTTTTCAGGCGGGGAGCTGTTTTTT. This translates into CASSSFSGGELFF.

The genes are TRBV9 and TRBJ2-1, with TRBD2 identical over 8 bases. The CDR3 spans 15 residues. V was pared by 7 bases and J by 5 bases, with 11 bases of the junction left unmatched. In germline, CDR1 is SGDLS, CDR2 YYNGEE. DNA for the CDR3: TGTGCCAGCGGGCCTAGCGGGCGCCAGGACAATGAGCAGTTCTTC. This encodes CASGPSGRQDNEQFF.

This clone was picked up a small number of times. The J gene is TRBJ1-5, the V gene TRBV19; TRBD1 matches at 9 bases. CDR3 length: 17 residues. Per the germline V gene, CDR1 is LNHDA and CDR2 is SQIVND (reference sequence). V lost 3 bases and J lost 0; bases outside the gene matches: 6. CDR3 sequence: CASSIRGQGNSNQPQHF. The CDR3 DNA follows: TGTGCCAGTAGTATCAGAGGACAGGGGAATAGCAATCAGCCCCAGCATTTT.

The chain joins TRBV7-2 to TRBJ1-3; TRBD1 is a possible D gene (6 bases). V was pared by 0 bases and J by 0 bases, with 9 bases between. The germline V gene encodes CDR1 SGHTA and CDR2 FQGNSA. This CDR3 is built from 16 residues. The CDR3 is CASSLAPQGSGNTIYF. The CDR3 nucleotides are TGTGCCAGCAGCTTAGCGCCACAGGGCTCTGGAAACACCATATATTTT.

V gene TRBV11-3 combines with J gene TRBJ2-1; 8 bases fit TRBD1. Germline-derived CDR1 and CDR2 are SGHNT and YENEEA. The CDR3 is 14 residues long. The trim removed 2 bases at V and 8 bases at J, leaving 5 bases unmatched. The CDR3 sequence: CASSLRTGWDEQFF. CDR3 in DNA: TGTGCCAGCAGCTTACGGACAGGGTGGGATGAGCAGTTCTTC. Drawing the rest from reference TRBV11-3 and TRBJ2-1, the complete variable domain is EAGVVQSPRYKIIEKKQPVAFWCNPISGHNTLYWYLQNLGQGPELLIRYENEEAVDDSQLPKDRFSAERLKGVDSTLKIQPAELGDSAVYLCASSLRTGWDEQFFGPGTRLTVL.

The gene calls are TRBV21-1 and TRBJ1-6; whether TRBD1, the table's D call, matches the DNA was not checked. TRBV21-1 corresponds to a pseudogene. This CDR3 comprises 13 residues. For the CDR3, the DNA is TGTGCCAGCCCCTTCACCCAGAATTCACCCCTCCACTTT. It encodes CASPFTQNSPLHF.

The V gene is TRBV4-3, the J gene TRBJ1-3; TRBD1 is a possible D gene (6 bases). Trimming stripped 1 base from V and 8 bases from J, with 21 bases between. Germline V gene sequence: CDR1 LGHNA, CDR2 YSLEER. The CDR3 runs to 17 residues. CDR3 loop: CASSQVLLGGVGDTIYF. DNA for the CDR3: TGCGCCAGCAGCCAAGTCCTTCTAGGGGGTGTAGGGGACACCATATATTTT.

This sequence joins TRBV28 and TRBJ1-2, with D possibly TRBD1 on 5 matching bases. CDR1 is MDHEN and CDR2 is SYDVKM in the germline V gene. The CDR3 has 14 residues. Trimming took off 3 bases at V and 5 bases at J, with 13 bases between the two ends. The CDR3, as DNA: TGTGCCAGCAGTTTTACAGAGGCAGGGTATGGCTACACCTTC. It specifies CASSFTEAGYGYTF.